The 30 T cell receptor beta chains in this list originate from one sample, sequenced in a study of PD-1 blockade in classical Hodgkin lymphoma. The time point was: cycle 4 day 1 (C4D1), after about 6 weeks of nivolumab. There was relapse after autologous stem cell transplantation in every patient, and there was variation in brentuximab vedotin exposure. Clones were sequenced by immunoSEQ multiplex PCR, and TCRdb holds only the in-frame ones, with some missing. The table has tens of thousands of clones, about 77% seen once. The sequences come from peripheral blood mononuclear cells (PBMCs), collected before the fourth cycle of nivolumab. These receptors came from a human donor with classical Hodgkin lymphoma.

The rearrangement uses TRBV25-1 and TRBJ2-2; D may be TRBD1 (5 bases). The CDR3 contains 17 residues. Trimming took off 3 bases at V and 2 bases at J, with 16 bases between the two ends. Per germline, CDR1 MGHDK and CDR2 SYGVNS. The CDR3 reads CASSDYPGASNTGELFF. CDR3 bases: TGTGCCAGCAGTGATTACCCTGGGGCTTCCAACACCGGGGAGCTGTTTTTT.

The chain links TRBV28 to TRBJ2-3, with 9 bases matching TRBD1. Germline-derived CDR1 and CDR2 are MDHEN and SYDVKM. The junction had 4 bases not matched to a gene; V was cut back by 6 bases and J by 3 bases. This CDR3 spans 14 amino acids. The chain's CDR3 is CASRRTGVTDTQYF. The CDR3 coding sequence is TGTGCCAGCAGGAGGACAGGGGTTACAGATACGCAGTATTTT.

The V and J genes are TRBV29-1 and TRBJ1-3; D not certain. Per the germline V gene, CDR1 is SQVTM and CDR2 is ANQGSEA. Deletions cut 4 bases from V and 0 bases from J, with 7 bases between. This CDR3 spans 13 amino acids. Written as DNA, the CDR3 is TGCAGCGTTGCGCTTGTCTCTGGAAACACCATATATTTT. This sequence encodes CSVALVSGNTIYF. The complete variable domain, with remaining parts taken from reference TRBV29-1 and TRBJ1-3, reads SAVISQKPSRDICQRGTSLTIQCQVDSQVTMMFWYRQQPGQSLTLIATANQGSEATYESGFVIDKFPISRPNLTFSTLTVSNMSPEDSSIYLCSVALVSGNTIYFGEGSWLTVV.

The chain is built from TRBV6-5 and TRBJ1-2; perhaps TRBD1 as D (6 bases). CDR3 length equals 12 residues. The germline V and J ends were trimmed by 6 bases and 10 bases, with 15 bases remaining between them. Germline V gene lookup returns CDR1 MNHEY and CDR2 SVGAGI. The CDR3, as DNA: TGTGCCAGCAGCCCAGGGGTTACCTACTACACCTTC. It yields the protein CASSPGVTYYTF.

This clone appeared a few times. The chain carries TRBV27 and TRBJ2-7; 9 bases align to TRBD2. The CDR3 length is 16 residues. Germline CDR1 and CDR2: MNHEY and SMNVEV (reference sequence). The V and J ends lost 3 bases and 1 base, in that order; junction bases with no gene match: 7. CDR3 loop: CASSFPAGGPSYEQYF. CDR3 bases: TGTGCCAGCAGTTTCCCAGCGGGAGGCCCTTCCTACGAGCAGTACTTC.

The genes are TRBV6-5 and TRBJ1-2, with D possibly TRBD1 on 5 matching bases. Deletions cut 0 bases from V and 4 bases from J, with 9 bases between. The CDR3 length is 14 residues. Germline values: CDR1 MNHEY, CDR2 SVGAGI. The CDR3 region has the DNA TGTGCCAGCAGTTACTCGGCAGGGCCCTATGGCTACACCTTC. The encoded protein is CASSYSAGPYGYTF.

J is TRBJ2-6 and V is TRBV6-5, with a possible D match to TRBD1 (5 bases). CDR3 length: 15 amino acids. With 6 bases removed from V and 0 bases from J, the gap between germline ends came to 9 bases. CDR1 and CDR2 from the germline V gene are MNHEY and SVGAGI. In nucleotides, the CDR3 is TGTGCCAGCAGCTATCAGGGCTCTGGGGCCAACGTCCTGACTTTC. It yields the protein CASSYQGSGANVLTF.

V usage is TRBV10-3 and J usage is TRBJ2-5; D may be TRBD1 (5 bases). CDR1 is ENHRY and CDR2 is SYGVKD in the germline V gene. V lost 0 bases to trimming and J lost 5 bases, with 13 bases between them. The CDR3 spans 15 residues. CDR3 amino acids: CAISESIAGFETQYF. Written as DNA, the CDR3 is TGTGCCATCAGTGAGTCGATTGCAGGGTTTGAGACCCAGTACTTC.

The rearrangement links TRBV7-9 to TRBJ1-1, with 7 bases fitting TRBD1. The CDR3 loop spans 17 amino acids. The V and J ends lost 1 base and 0 bases, in that order; junction bases with no gene match: 8. Per germline, CDR1 SEHNR and CDR2 FQNEAQ (reference sequence). The CDR3 spells CASSLGATGLLNTEAFF. In DNA form, the CDR3 reads TGTGCCAGCAGCTTAGGGGCGACAGGGCTGTTGAACACTGAAGCTTTCTTT.

There are a few counts of this clone. V gene TRBV7-2 combines with J gene TRBJ2-5, with 7 nucleotides matching TRBD2. CDR1 and CDR2 from the germline V gene are SGHTA and FQGNSA. With V trimmed by 5 bases and J by 5 bases, 11 bases remained unmatched. The CDR3 covers 15 residues. The CDR3, as DNA: TGTGCCAGCAGCCAAGGGACTATTATCTGGGAGACCCAGTACTTC. This codes for CASSQGTIIWETQYF.

This clone was counted a few times. This chain connects TRBV2 to TRBJ1-5; the D gene is possibly TRBD1 (5 bases). Per the germline V gene, CDR1 is SNHLY and CDR2 is FYNNEI. The CDR3 loop spans 14 amino acids. V was cut by 7 bases and J by 3 bases, with 13 bases left in between. The CDR3 here is CASTPGRNNQPQHF. The CDR3 DNA sequence: TGTGCCAGCACCCCGGGACGGAACAATCAGCCCCAGCATTTT.

As to this clone: The sample has other DNA sequences that encode this CDR3 too. J is TRBJ1-1 and V is TRBV6-1; 9 positions agree with TRBD1. CDR1 is MNHNS and CDR2 is SASEGT in the germline V gene. V shed 6 bases, J shed 5 bases, and the junction held 7 bases outside the gene matches. The CDR3 loop spans 14 amino acids. CDR3 coding DNA: TGTGCCAGCAGAGTTACAGGGGGCAATACTGAAGCTTTCTTT. Amino acids: CASRVTGGNTEAFF.

The rearrangement uses TRBV2 and TRBJ1-1; maybe TRBD1 (6 bases). Germline V gene lookup returns CDR1 SNHLY and CDR2 FYNNEI. The CDR3 spans 15 residues. V was clipped by 3 bases and J by 5 bases, with 16 bases between them. The CDR3 nucleotides are TGTGCCAGCAGTGAGTTATCAGGGGCAGGAACTGAAGCTTTCTTT. As protein: CASSELSGAGTEAFF.

As regards this clone: This sample includes further DNA sequences coding for the same CDR3. The V call is TRBV27, the J call TRBJ2-3; weak D call: TRBD2 (5 bases). Germline V CDR1 and CDR2: MNHEY, SMNVEV (reference sequence). This CDR3 has 13 amino acids. V lost 6 bases, J lost 0 bases, and 7 bases lay in between. The CDR3 sequence: CASRGSSTDTQYF. CDR3 nucleotide sequence: TGTGCCAGCAGAGGGAGTAGCACAGATACGCAGTATTTT.

The rearrangement joins TRBV2 to TRBJ1-5; 10 bases are a match to TRBD1. J gave up 7 bases and V 8 bases, and 5 bases lay outside the gene matches. The CDR3 sequence is 13 residues long. Germline lookup yields CDR1 SNHLY and CDR2 FYNNEI. The CDR3 DNA is TGTGCCAGCTGGGGACAGGGGAACCAGCCCCAGCATTTT. Translation gives CASWGQGNQPQHF. The whole variable domain, filled in from reference TRBV2 and TRBJ1-5, reads EPEVTQTPSHQVTQMGQEVILRCVPISNHLYFYWYRQILGQKVEFLVSFYNNEISEKSEIFDDQFSVERPDGSNFTLKIRSTKLEDSAMYFCASWGQGNQPQHFGDGTRLSIL.

The chain recombines TRBV7-9 with TRBJ1-1; 7 bases map to TRBD1. Germline V gene lookup returns CDR1 SEHNR and CDR2 FQNEAQ (reference sequence). The junction had 8 bases not matched to a gene; V was cut back by 5 bases and J by 8 bases. This CDR3 has 13 amino acids. In nucleotides, the CDR3 is TGTGCCAGCAGCCTTCAGACAGGGAGGGAAGCTTTCTTT. This codes for CASSLQTGREAFF.

The chain has TRBV29-1 and TRBJ1-2; D uncertain. V was clipped by 5 bases and J by 3 bases, with 16 bases between them. Germline-derived CDR1 and CDR2 are SQVTM and ANQGSEA. This CDR3 is 14 amino acids long. Written as DNA, the CDR3 is TGCAGCGTTCGTGCGGACCGAAGAGACTATGGCTACACCTTC. The encoded protein is CSVRADRRDYGYTF.

The chain couples TRBV27 to TRBJ2-7; D is perhaps TRBD2 (5 bases). The CDR3 length is 15 residues. The V end lost 3 bases, the J end lost 0 bases, and 12 bases lay between the germline ends. Germline CDR1 is MNHEY and CDR2 is SMNVEV (reference sequence). The CDR3 nucleotides read TGTGCCAGCAGTTTCGTCCGAGGGAGCTCCTACGAGCAGTACTTC. Protein product: CASSFVRGSSYEQYF.

The CDR3 DNA sequence: TGTGCCAGCAGCCTCTCTAGCGGGGGATCCTACGAGCAGTACTTC. Its protein is CASSLSSGGSYEQYF. The rearrangement joins TRBV7-3 to TRBJ2-7, with 10 bases matching TRBD2. V lost 5 bases and J lost 1; bases outside the gene matches: 5. Per the germline V gene, CDR1 is SGHTA and CDR2 is FQGTGA. The CDR3 has 15 amino acids.

The V and J genes are TRBV7-2 and TRBJ1-2, with 11 bases lining up with TRBD1. Trimming removed 3 bases from V and 9 bases from J; junction bases left unmatched: 18. In germline, CDR1 is SGHTA, CDR2 FQGNSA. The CDR3 loop spans 18 amino acids. Here the CDR3 DNA reads TGTGCCAGCAGCTTGATGACCGGGACAGGGGGTCCCCTCGTCCGCTACACCTTC. Amino acid sequence: CASSLMTGTGGPLVRYTF.

This clone was seen a handful of times. Here the CDR3 DNA reads TGTGCCATTCTTAGCGCTAGCTCCTACAATGAGCAGTTCTTC. It encodes CAILSASSYNEQFF. The rearrangement links TRBV28 to TRBJ2-1; possible D gene TRBD2, 5 bases. V was clipped by 10 bases and J by 0 bases, with 13 bases between them. The CDR3 sequence is 14 residues long. From germline, CDR1 is MDHEN and CDR2 SYDVKM.

J is TRBJ2-5 and V is TRBV6-5; 7 nucleotides align to TRBD1. The end of the DNA aligns better with TRBJ2-7, so the J call may be wrong. The germline V gene has CDR1 MNHEY and CDR2 SVGAGI. CDR3 length equals 15 residues. CDR3 in amino acids: CASSSLWQGDYEQYF. In DNA form, the CDR3 reads TGTGCCAGCAGTTCCCTCTGGCAGGGGGACTACGAGCAGTACTTC.

This clone was picked up one time. The chain has TRBV4-2 and TRBJ2-1; no clear D. CDR1 LGHNA and CDR2 YNFKEQ come from the germline V gene. V lost 2 bases and J 7 bases, leaving 15 bases between the germline ends. The CDR3 extends over 15 amino acids. The CDR3 bases are TGTGCCAGCAGCCAAAGAAATCTGGCTGGGAATGAGCAGTTCTTC. It specifies CASSQRNLAGNEQFF.

The DNA for the CDR3 is TGCGCCAGCAGCCAAGAGGGGATAGCGGGAGGTTTTGAGCAGTTCTTC. Its protein product is CASSQEGIAGGFEQFF. This chain joins TRBV4-3 and TRBJ2-1, with TRBD2 identical over 10 bases. The ends lost 0 bases at V and 9 bases at J; junction bases unmatched: 8. Germline CDR1 and CDR2: LGHNA and YSLEER. The CDR3 totals 16 residues.

The CDR3 DNA reads TGTGCCAGCTCACCGGTCGGCACCGAGGATACGCAGTATTTT. Translation: CASSPVGTEDTQYF. The chain has TRBV18 and TRBJ2-3; D gene uncertain. The CDR3 is made up of 14 amino acids. Germline loops: CDR1 KGHSH, CDR2 LQKENI. Between the trimmed V and J ends, which lost 3 bases and 6 bases, there was a span of 13 bases. The full variable domain, rest sourced from reference TRBV18 and TRBJ2-3, is NAGVMQNPRHLVRRRGQEARLRCSPMKGHSHVYWYRQLPEEGLKFMVYLQKENIIDESGMPKERFSAEFPKEGPSILRIQQVVRGDSAAYFCASSPVGTEDTQYFGPGTRLTVL.

This clone has just a few counts. The genes are TRBV2 and TRBJ1-6, with no clear D. Trimming shortened V by 8 bases and J by 7 bases, and 12 bases separated the two germline ends. The length of the CDR3 is 13 residues. From germline, CDR1 is SNHLY and CDR2 FYNNEI. CDR3 protein: CASSPGQNSPLHF. The CDR3 nucleotides are TGTGCCAGCTCCCCGGGTCAAAATTCACCCCTCCACTTT.

The J gene is TRBJ2-7, the V gene TRBV19; 8 nucleotides agree with TRBD1. The CDR3 is made up of 17 amino acids. The J segment lost 0 bases and the V segment lost 3 bases, leaving 10 bases of the junction unmatched. The V gene's germline CDR1 is LNHDA and CDR2 SQIVND (reference sequence). The CDR3 reads CASSISGQGPLSYEQYF. CDR3 nucleotides: TGTGCCAGTAGTATTTCAGGACAGGGCCCTCTCTCCTACGAGCAGTACTTC.

This clone occurred a few times. The rearrangement links TRBV5-4 to TRBJ2-1; the D gene is possibly TRBD1 (6 bases). The CDR3 is 12 amino acids. Per the germline V gene, CDR1 is SGHNT and CDR2 is YYREEE (reference sequence). Trimming removed 4 bases from V and 7 bases from J, with 9 bases in between. CDR3 loop: CASSLDRNEQFF. In nucleotides, the CDR3 is TGTGCCAGCAGCCTTGACAGGAATGAGCAGTTCTTC.

The gene calls are TRBV6-1 and TRBJ1-5, with unresolved D. Germline lookup yields CDR1 MNHNS and CDR2 SASEGT. The CDR3 extends over 15 amino acids. V was shortened by 5 bases and J by 5 bases, with 16 bases between the two germline ends. The CDR3 DNA follows: TGTGCCAGCAGTTCACCCGCCTCGGGCTATCAGCCCCAGCATTTT. Translation: CASSSPASGYQPQHF.

The rearrangement links TRBV7-6 to TRBJ2-7; 9 bases line up with TRBD2. V was pared by 1 base and J by 3 bases, with 4 bases of the junction left unmatched. The V gene's germline CDR1 is SGHVS and CDR2 FNYEAQ. CDR3 length: 15 residues. The CDR3 DNA is TGTGCCAGCAGCTTAGAGGCTAGCGGGGTCTACGAGCAGTACTTC. This sequence encodes CASSLEASGVYEQYF.